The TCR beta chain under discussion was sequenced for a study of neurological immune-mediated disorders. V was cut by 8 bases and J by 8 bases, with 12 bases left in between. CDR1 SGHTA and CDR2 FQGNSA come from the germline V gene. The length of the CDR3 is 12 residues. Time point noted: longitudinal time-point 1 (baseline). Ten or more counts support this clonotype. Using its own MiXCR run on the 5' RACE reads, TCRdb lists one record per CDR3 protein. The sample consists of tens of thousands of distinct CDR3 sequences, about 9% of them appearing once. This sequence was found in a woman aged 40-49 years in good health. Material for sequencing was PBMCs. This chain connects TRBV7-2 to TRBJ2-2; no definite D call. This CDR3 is CASGPSGGELFF. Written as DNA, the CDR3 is TGTGCCAGCGGACCGTCCGGGGGGGAGCTGTTTTTT.